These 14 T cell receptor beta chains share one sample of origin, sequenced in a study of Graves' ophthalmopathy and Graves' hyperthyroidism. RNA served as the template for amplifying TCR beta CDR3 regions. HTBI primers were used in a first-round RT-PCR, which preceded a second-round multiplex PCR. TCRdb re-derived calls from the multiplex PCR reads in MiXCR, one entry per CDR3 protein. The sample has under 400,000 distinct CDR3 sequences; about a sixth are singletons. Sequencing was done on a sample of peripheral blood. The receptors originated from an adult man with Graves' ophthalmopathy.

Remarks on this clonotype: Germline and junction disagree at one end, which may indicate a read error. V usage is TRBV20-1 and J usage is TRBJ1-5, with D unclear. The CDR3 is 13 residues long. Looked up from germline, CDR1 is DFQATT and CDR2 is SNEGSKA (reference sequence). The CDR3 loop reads CSARAPANQPQLF. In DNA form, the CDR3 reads TGCAGTGCTAGGGCACCAGCAAATCAGCCCCAGCTTTTT.

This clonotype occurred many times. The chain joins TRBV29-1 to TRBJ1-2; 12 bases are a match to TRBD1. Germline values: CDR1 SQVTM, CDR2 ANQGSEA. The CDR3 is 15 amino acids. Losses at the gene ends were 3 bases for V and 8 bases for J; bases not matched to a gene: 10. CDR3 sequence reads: CSVEGLGQGARGYTF. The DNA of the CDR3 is TGCAGCGTTGAGGGGCTGGGACAGGGGGCGAGGGGCTACACCTTC.

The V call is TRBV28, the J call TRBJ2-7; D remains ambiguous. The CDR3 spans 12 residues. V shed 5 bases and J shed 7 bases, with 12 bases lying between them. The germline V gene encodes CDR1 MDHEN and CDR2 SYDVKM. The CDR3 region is CASSVDLREQYF. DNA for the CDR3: TGTGCCAGCAGTGTGGACCTCCGGGAGCAGTACTTC.

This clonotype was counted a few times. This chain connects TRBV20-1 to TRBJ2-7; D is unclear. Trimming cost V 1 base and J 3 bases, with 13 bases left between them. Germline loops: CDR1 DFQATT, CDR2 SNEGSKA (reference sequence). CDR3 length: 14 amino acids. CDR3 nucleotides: TGCAGTGCTAGAGTCCCCGGTCTGCACTACGAGCAGTACTTC. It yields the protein CSARVPGLHYEQYF.

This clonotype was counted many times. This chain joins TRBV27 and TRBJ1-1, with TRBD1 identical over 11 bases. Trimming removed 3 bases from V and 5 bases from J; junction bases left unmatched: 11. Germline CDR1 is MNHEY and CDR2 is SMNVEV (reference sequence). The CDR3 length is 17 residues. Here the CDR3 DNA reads TGTGCCAGCAGTTTCTACTCTCGGGACAGGGGGAGAACTGAAGCTTTCTTT. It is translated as CASSFYSRDRGRTEAFF.

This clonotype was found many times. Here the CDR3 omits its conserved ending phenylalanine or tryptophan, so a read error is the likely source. The CDR3: CASSLSAGTGSSPLHL. CDR3 bases: TGTGCCAGCAGTTTATCGGCAGGGACAGGGAGTTCACCCCTCCACCTT. V is TRBV28 and J is TRBJ1-6; 9 bases are shared with TRBD1. Germline-derived CDR1 and CDR2 are MDHEN and SYDVKM. V trimming: 1 base; J trimming: 9 bases; junction bases outside the gene matches: 7. This CDR3 is built from 16 residues.

The CDR3 DNA reads as TGTGCCAGCAGGCACACTGGACTAGCGGGAGCCAACGAGCAGTACTTC. Amino acid sequence: CASRHTGLAGANEQYF. The chain uses TRBV11-2 and TRBJ2-7, with 13 positions matching TRBD2. V dropped 6 bases and J dropped 5; count of bases not matched to a gene: 10. CDR3 length: 16 amino acids. Per germline, CDR1 SGHAT and CDR2 FQNNGV.

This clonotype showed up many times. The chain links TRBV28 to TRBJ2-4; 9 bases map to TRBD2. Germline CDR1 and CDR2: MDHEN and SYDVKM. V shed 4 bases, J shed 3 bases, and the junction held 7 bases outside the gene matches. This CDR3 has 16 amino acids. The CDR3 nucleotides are TGTGCCAGCAGTTCCGCGGGGGGGCCGGGCAAAAACATTCAGTACTTC. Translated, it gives CASSSAGGPGKNIQYF.

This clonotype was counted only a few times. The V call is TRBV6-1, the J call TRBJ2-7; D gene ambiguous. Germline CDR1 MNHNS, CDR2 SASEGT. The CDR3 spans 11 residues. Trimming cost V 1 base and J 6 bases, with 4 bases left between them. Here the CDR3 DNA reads TGTGCCAGCAGTGAAGACCGCGAGCAGTACTTC. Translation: CASSEDREQYF.

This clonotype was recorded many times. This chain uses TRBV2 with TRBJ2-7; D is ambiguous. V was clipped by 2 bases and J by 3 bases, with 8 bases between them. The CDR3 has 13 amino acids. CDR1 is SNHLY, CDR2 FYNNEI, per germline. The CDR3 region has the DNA TGTGCCAGCAGTGAACGACACTACTACGAGCAGTACTTC. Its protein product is CASSERHYYEQYF.

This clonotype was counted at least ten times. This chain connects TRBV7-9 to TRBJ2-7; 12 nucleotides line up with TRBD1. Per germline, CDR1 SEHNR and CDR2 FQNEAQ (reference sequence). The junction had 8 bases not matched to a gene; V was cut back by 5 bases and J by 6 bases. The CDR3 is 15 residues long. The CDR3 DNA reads TGTGCCAGCAGCCCAAAGGGACAGGGGGCGCGCGAGCAGTACTTC. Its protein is CASSPKGQGAREQYF.

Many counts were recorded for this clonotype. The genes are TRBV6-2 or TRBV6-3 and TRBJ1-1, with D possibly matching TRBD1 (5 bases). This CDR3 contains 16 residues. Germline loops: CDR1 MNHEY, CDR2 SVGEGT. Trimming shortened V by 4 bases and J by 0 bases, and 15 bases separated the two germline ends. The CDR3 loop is CASSSRDGSMNTEAFF. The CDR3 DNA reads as TGTGCCAGCAGTTCCCGGGACGGCTCCATGAACACTGAAGCTTTCTTT.

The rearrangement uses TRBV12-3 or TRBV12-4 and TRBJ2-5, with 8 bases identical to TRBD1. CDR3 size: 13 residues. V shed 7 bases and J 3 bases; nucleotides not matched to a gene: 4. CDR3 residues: CASITDREETQYF. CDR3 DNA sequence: TGTGCCAGCATCACGGACAGGGAAGAGACCCAGTACTTC.

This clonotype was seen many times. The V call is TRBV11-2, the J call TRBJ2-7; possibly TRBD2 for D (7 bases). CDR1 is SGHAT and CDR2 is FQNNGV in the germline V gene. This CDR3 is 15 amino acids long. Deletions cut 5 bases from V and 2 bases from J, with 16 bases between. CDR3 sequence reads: CASSRRGAGPYEQYF. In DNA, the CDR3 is TGTGCCAGCAGCCGTCGGGGGGCAGGGCCCTACGAGCAGTACTTC.